This T cell receptor beta chain was sequenced during a study of OX40 agonist ivuxolimab in advanced cancers. Study as a whole: Patients were dosed intravenously with ivuxolimab at 0.01 to 10 mg/kg every 2 weeks. Broader study findings: Expanded clones were, on average, more numerous in CD8+ T cells than in CD4+.

For this clone: Its antigen is not known.

Using immunoSEQ multiplex PCR, the repertoire was profiled, and TCRdb retains in-frame clones only, with some absent. The sample includes approximately 67,000 clones, approximately 80% of them seen just once. Per the germline V gene, CDR1 is GTSNPN and CDR2 is SVGIG (reference sequence). The CDR3 loop spans 12 amino acids. V was trimmed by 3 bases and J by 1 base, leaving 6 bases between them. This receptor was taken from an adult with an advanced solid tumor such as melanoma, head and neck, liver or kidney cancer. The sample here was CD4+ or CD8+ T cells sorted from blood, taken in a trial of the OX40 agonist ivuxolimab. The chain couples TRBV30 to TRBJ1-2; no definite D call. The CDR3 spells CAWRDGNYGYTF. CDR3 DNA sequence: TGTGCCTGGAGGGACGGTAACTATGGCTACACCTTC.